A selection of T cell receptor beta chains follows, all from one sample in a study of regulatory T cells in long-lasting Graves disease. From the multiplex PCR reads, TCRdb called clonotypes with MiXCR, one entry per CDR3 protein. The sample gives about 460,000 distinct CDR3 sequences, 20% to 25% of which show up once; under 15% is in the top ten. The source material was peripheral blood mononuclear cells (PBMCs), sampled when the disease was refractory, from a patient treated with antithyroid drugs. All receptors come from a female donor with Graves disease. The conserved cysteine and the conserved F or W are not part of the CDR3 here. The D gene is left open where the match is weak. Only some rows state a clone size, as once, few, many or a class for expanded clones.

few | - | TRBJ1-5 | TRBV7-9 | ASSPSTYNQPQH
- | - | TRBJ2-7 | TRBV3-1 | ASSQEVVLGKAYEQY
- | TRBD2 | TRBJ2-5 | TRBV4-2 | ASSQELAGVGETQY
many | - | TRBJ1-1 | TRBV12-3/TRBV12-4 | ASRESGGSTEAF
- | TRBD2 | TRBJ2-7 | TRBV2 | ASSEVGAGDYSRDEQY
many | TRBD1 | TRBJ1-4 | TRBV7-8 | ASHAGTGGTTNEKLF
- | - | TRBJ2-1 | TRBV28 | ASSLPTSRAYNEQF
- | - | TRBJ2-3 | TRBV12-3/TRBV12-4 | ASSPSSRTDTQY
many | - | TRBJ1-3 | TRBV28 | ASSFLTGFSGNTIY
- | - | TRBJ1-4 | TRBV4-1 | ASSLLKGFEKLF
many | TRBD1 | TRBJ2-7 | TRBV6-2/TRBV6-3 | ASSYSDRGSYEQY
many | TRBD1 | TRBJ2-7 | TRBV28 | ASSLPDRSYEQY
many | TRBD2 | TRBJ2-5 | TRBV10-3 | AISESGTSGQETQY
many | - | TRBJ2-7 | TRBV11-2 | ASSLKANSYEQY
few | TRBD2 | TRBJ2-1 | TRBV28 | ASSLGTSGGMNEQF
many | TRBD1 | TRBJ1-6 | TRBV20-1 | SASGGDSPLH
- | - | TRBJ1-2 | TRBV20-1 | SARERTEYGYT
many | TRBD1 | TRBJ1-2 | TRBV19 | ASSPGDRGGNGYT
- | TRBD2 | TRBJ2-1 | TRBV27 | ASSGLAGGVHGNEQF
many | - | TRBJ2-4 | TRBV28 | ASTSGDQKNIQY
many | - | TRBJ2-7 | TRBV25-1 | ASSPLGVVHEQY
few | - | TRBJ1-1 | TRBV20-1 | SASRAVDTEAF
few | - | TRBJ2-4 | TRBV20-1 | SARDGGENIQY
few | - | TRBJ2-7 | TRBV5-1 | ASILEAGKEQY
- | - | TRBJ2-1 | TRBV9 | ASSVDRYNEQF
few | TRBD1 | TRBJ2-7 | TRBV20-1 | SAPRDRGLIEQY
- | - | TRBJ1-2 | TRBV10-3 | AISESQGAPYGYT
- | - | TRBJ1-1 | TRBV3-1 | ASSQDIGEAF
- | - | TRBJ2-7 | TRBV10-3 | AISEGLGARAYEQY
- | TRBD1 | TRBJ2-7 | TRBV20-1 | SASKGQGYIGYEQY
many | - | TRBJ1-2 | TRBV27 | ASSLTAGDYGYT
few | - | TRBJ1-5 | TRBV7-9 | ASSQGRVQFGDQPQH
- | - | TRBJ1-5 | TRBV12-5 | ASDRGEGQPQH
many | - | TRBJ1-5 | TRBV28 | ASSLLTEGQPQH
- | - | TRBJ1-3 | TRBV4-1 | ASSQEKGISYGNTIY
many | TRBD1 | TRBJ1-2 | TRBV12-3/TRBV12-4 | ASSSGTGGYGYT
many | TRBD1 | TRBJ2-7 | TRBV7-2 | ASRPTGAHEQY
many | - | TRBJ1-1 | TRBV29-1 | SVGQVRTEAF
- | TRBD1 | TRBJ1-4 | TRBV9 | ASSVESGQGDEKLF
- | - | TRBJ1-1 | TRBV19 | ASSIMQEAF
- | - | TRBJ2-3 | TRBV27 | ASSLLYADTDTQY
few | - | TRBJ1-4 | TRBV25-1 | ASSEWQGGPGEKLF
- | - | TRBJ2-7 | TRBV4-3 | ASSQLQVSSYEQY
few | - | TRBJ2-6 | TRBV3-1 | ASSHERGAGANVLT
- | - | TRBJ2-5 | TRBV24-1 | ATSEGTGGSLETQY
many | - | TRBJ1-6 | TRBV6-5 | ASSFQLRDRNSPLH
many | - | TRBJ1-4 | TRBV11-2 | ASSLDEDEKLF
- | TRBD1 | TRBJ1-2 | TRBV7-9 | ASSLNRGEYYGYT